This entry lists 31 T cell receptor beta chains sequenced from one sample in a study of T cell changes during pregnancy in multiple sclerosis (dated by TCRdb to between 2018 and 2021). The library was prepared using the immunoSEQ multiplex PCR assay. TCRdb holds this immuneACCESS table with in-frame rearrangements only. Some clones are missing; in checked studies, unresolved V genes explain under half, and the rest has no known cause. The sample has tens of thousands of clones on record, 80% to 90% of them singletons. The leading ten clones occupy 3% to 4% of the sample. The material sequenced was peripheral blood, taken before pregnancy. These receptors originate from a female donor with multiple sclerosis, enrolled in a pregnancy study.

V is TRBV4-2 and J is TRBJ2-2; D is perhaps TRBD2 (6 bases). Germline V gene data show CDR1 as LGHNA and CDR2 as YNFKEQ. Trimming removed 5 bases at V and 4 bases at J, with 23 bases between. The CDR3 runs 18 residues. CDR3 sequence (DNA): TGTGCCAGCAGCAAAGTCTTCCGGGGGTTATTACGCACCGGGGAGCTGTTTTTT. This sequence encodes CASSKVFRGLLRTGELFF.

The V call is TRBV5-1, the J call TRBJ1-3; possibly TRBD1 for D (5 bases). The CDR3 length is 16 residues. CDR1 is SGHRS, CDR2 YFSETQ, per germline. Between the trimmed V and J ends, which lost 4 bases and 3 bases, there was a span of 17 bases. The CDR3 reads CASSVGVGHSGNTIYF. For the CDR3, the DNA is TGCGCCAGCAGCGTGGGAGTAGGACATAGTGGAAACACCATATATTTT.

This clone has only one observation. For the CDR3, the DNA is TGTGCCAGTATGGGGCTGTGGGGACAGGGGCGTGGGGCCAACGTCCTGACTTTC. Protein sequence: CASMGLWGQGRGANVLTF. The J gene is TRBJ2-6, the V gene TRBV19, with 10 bases identical to TRBD1. This CDR3 has 18 amino acids. V shed 7 bases, J shed 3 bases, and the junction held 12 bases outside the gene matches. Germline CDR1 and CDR2: LNHDA and SQIVND (reference sequence).

V gene TRBV30 combines with J gene TRBJ2-2; TRBD1 might be the D (6 bases). Trimming cost V 5 bases and J 2 bases, with 12 bases left between them. The CDR3 runs to 14 residues. Germline V gene lookup returns CDR1 GTSNPN and CDR2 SVGIG (reference sequence). The CDR3 DNA is TGTGCCTGGGCGTCAGGGGAAAACACCGGGGAGCTGTTTTTT. Translating gives CAWASGENTGELFF.

The chain recombines TRBV25-1 with TRBJ1-2; TRBD1 matches 7 bases. V shed 4 bases and J 8 bases; nucleotides not matched to a gene: 7. This CDR3 has 13 amino acids. The V gene's germline CDR1 is MGHDK and CDR2 SYGVNS. This chain's CDR3 is CASSVSTGSGYTF. The CDR3 DNA sequence: TGTGCCAGCAGTGTGTCGACAGGGAGCGGCTACACCTTC.

The CDR3 region is CASSSGTVAYNEQFF. The CDR3 DNA is TGTGCCAGTAGTAGCGGGACAGTAGCCTACAATGAGCAGTTCTTC. J is TRBJ2-1 and V is TRBV19; a possible D gene is TRBD1 (7 bases). The germline V gene encodes CDR1 LNHDA and CDR2 SQIVND (reference sequence). CDR3 length: 15 residues. The ends were cut back, 4 bases at V and 2 bases at J, with 12 bases in the middle.

The genes are TRBV6-4 and TRBJ1-5, with TRBD1 matching 7 bases. Germline lookup yields CDR1 MRHNA and CDR2 SNTAGT. The CDR3 has 14 amino acids. Trimming took 2 bases from V and 9 from J; bases not matched to a gene: 7. The CDR3 sequence is CASSDAAGGRPQHF. DNA of the CDR3: TGTGCCAGCAGTGACGCGGCAGGGGGACGGCCCCAGCATTTT.

The chain joins TRBV21-1 to TRBJ1-1; the DNA was not compared with TRBD1, the D call given in the table. TRBV21-1 is described as a pseudogene. There are 16 residues in the CDR3. The CDR3 reads CASSGDPRGMNTEAFF. The CDR3 nucleotides read TGTGCCAGCAGCGGGGATCCCAGGGGGATGAACACTGAAGCTTTCTTT.

The gene calls are TRBV2 and TRBJ2-3; 8 bases align to TRBD2. J lost 3 bases, V lost 2 bases, and 1 base had no gene match. In germline, CDR1 is SNHLY, CDR2 FYNNEI. This CDR3 has 14 amino acids. CDR3 nucleotides: TGTGCCAGCAGTGAAATAGCGGGAACAGATACGCAGTATTTT. This encodes CASSEIAGTDTQYF.

V and J are TRBV7-6 and TRBJ2-7; no clear D. This CDR3 has 15 residues. Germline V CDR1 and CDR2: SGHVS, FNYEAQ. V lost 5 bases and J 3 bases, leaving 17 bases between the germline ends. The CDR3 sequence: CASSALGLPGYEQYF. Written as DNA, the CDR3 is TGTGCCAGCAGCGCCCTTGGTCTTCCCGGCTACGAGCAGTACTTC.

The gene calls are TRBV9 and TRBJ2-1; 8 bases align to TRBD2. V was pared by 2 bases and J by 6 bases, with 7 bases of the junction left unmatched. Per the germline V gene, CDR1 is SGDLS and CDR2 is YYNGEE. This CDR3 spans 15 amino acids. The CDR3 loop is CASSVGGGTSNEQFF. In DNA, the CDR3 is TGTGCCAGCAGCGTGGGCGGAGGGACTAGCAATGAGCAGTTCTTC.

The chain links TRBV5-1 to TRBJ1-4; 10 bases line up with TRBD1. In germline, CDR1 is SGHRS, CDR2 YFSETQ. This CDR3 spans 14 amino acids. The J segment lost 8 bases and the V segment lost 4 bases, leaving 5 bases of the junction unmatched. Here the CDR3 DNA reads TGCGCCAGCAGCATGGGGACAGGGGTGGAAAAACTGTTTTTT. Translated: CASSMGTGVEKLFF.

J is TRBJ2-1 and V is TRBV6-4, with 10 bases matching TRBD2. The J segment lost 7 bases and the V segment lost 10 bases, leaving 10 bases of the junction unmatched. The length of the CDR3 is 14 residues. The germline gives CDR1 MRHNA, CDR2 SNTAGT. CDR3 region: CATSGTSEINEQFF. CDR3 nucleotides: TGTGCCACATCCGGGACTAGCGAGATAAATGAGCAGTTCTTC.

Many counts were recorded for this clone. This chain links TRBV7-8 with TRBJ1-4; tentatively, D is TRBD1 (5 bases). Trimming left V 4 bases short and J 4 bases short, with 16 bases between. The CDR3 has 16 residues. Per germline, CDR1 SGHVS and CDR2 FQNEAQ. The CDR3, as DNA: TGTGCCAGCAGCTCAAACAGACAGCTACTTAATGAAAAACTGTTTTTT. It encodes CASSSNRQLLNEKLFF.

The V gene is TRBV19, the J gene TRBJ1-1; D gene unclear. The CDR3 has 14 residues. Germline CDR1 is LNHDA and CDR2 is SQIVND (reference sequence). V was clipped by 6 bases and J by 0 bases, with 11 bases between them. CDR3 nucleotides: TGTGCCAGTAGGTCGTTTATTCTGAACACTGAAGCTTTCTTT. Translated: CASRSFILNTEAFF.

The chain links TRBV18 to TRBJ1-4, with 7 positions matching TRBD1. The CDR3 is 16 residues long. Per germline, CDR1 KGHSH and CDR2 LQKENI. With V trimmed by 4 bases and J by 2 bases, 7 bases remained unmatched. CDR3 loop: CASSLYRGRTNEKLFF. CDR3 in DNA: TGTGCCAGCTCACTATACAGGGGCCGCACTAATGAAAAACTGTTTTTT.

V is TRBV7-9 and J is TRBJ2-5; no definite D call. The CDR3 spans 12 residues. Per the germline V gene, CDR1 is SEHNR and CDR2 is FQNEAQ (reference sequence). With 1 base removed from V and 9 bases from J, the gap between germline ends came to 9 bases. CDR3 sequence reads: CASSLVSPAQYF. The CDR3 DNA is TGTGCCAGCAGCTTAGTGTCGCCAGCCCAGTACTTC.

A word on this clone: One end of the junction does not line up with germline, which may come from a read error. The chain carries TRBV5-4 and TRBJ1-1, with 7 bases identical to TRBD1. Germline V gene sequence: CDR1 SGHNT, CDR2 YYREEE (reference sequence). The CDR3 loop spans 14 amino acids. The CDR3 region is CASSLDRGSTEASF. The CDR3 nucleotides read TGTGCCAGCAGCTTGGACAGGGGTAGCACTGAAGCTTCCTTT.

The chain couples TRBV5-4 to TRBJ1-4, with 7 bases aligning to TRBD1. This CDR3 comprises 18 residues. Trimming removed 4 bases from V and 0 bases from J; junction bases left unmatched: 12. Germline CDR1 SGHNT, CDR2 YYREEE (reference sequence). CDR3 residues: CASSQRKTGWTTNEKLFF. CDR3 bases: TGTGCCAGCAGCCAGAGAAAGACAGGGTGGACAACTAATGAAAAACTGTTTTTT.

A few counts support this clone. The chain carries TRBV11-2 and TRBJ2-7; D is possibly TRBD2 (6 bases). The V and J ends lost 1 base and 0 bases respectively, with 10 bases between them. The CDR3 has 15 residues. Germline CDR1 is SGHAT and CDR2 is FQNNGV. The CDR3 protein is CASSLAQRASYEQYF. For the CDR3, the DNA is TGTGCCAGCAGCTTAGCCCAGCGGGCCTCCTACGAGCAGTACTTC.

A remark on this clone: In the same sample, other DNA sequences code for this CDR3. The V call is TRBV5-1, the J call TRBJ1-3; D might be TRBD1 (6 bases). The CDR3 is made up of 15 amino acids. V shed 4 bases and J shed 1 base, with 12 bases lying between them. Germline V lookup: CDR1 SGHRS, CDR2 YFSETQ. The CDR3 DNA reads as TGCGCCAGCAGCCTTGCACAGGGATCTGGAAACACCATATATTTT. As protein: CASSLAQGSGNTIYF.

The chain combines TRBV7-3 with TRBJ2-7, with TRBD2 as a possible D gene (5 bases). The CDR3 length is 15 residues. V was trimmed by 1 base and J by 4 bases, leaving 14 bases between them. Germline V gene data show CDR1 as SGHTA and CDR2 as FQGTGA. The CDR3 DNA reads as TGTGCCAGCAGCTTAAGGAAGGACTCCAAGTACGAGCAGTACTTC. It specifies CASSLRKDSKYEQYF.

The chain carries TRBV30 and TRBJ1-1, with 7 bases that match TRBD1. The CDR3 runs to 14 residues. J lost 1 base, V lost 1 base, and 3 bases had no gene match. Per the germline V gene, CDR1 is GTSNPN and CDR2 is SVGIG (reference sequence). The CDR3: CAWSAGTANTEAFF. In nucleotides, the CDR3 is TGTGCCTGGAGTGCCGGGACAGCGAACACTGAAGCTTTCTTT.

The J gene is TRBJ2-7, the V gene TRBV7-9; 9 bases align to TRBD1. Germline CDR1 reads SEHNR; CDR2 reads FQNEAQ (reference sequence). The length of the CDR3 is 16 residues. Trimming at V came to 4 bases and at J to 3 bases, leaving 10 bases not matched to a gene. The CDR3 reads CASSSNMGQGFYEQYF. The CDR3 DNA reads TGTGCCAGCAGCTCGAATATGGGACAGGGCTTCTACGAGCAGTACTTC.

V gene TRBV2 combines with J gene TRBJ1-2, with TRBD1 matching 7 bases. The germline V gene has CDR1 SNHLY and CDR2 FYNNEI. J lost 6 bases, V lost 7 bases, and 11 bases had no gene match. The CDR3 loop spans 14 amino acids. The CDR3 bases are TGTGCCAGCAAGAAGGGGGCGGGACAGCATGGCTACACCTTC. This sequence encodes CASKKGAGQHGYTF.

This rearrangement joins TRBV6-5 to TRBJ2-5, with 7 positions matching TRBD1. This CDR3 region has 15 residues. Germline CDR1 reads MNHEY; CDR2 reads SVGAGI. With 0 bases clipped from V and 1 base from J, the junction kept 2 bases outside the gene matches. The CDR3 reads CASSYSWDSQETQYF. The CDR3 nucleotides read TGTGCCAGCAGTTACTCCTGGGACAGCCAAGAGACCCAGTACTTC.

There are a few counts of this clone. V is TRBV5-1 and J is TRBJ1-1; a possible D gene is TRBD1 (6 bases). Germline CDR1 is SGHRS and CDR2 is YFSETQ. The V and J ends lost 4 bases and 0 bases respectively, with 7 bases between them. The CDR3 extends over 13 amino acids. The CDR3 coding sequence is TGCGCCAGCAGCGGGGGCATGAACACTGAAGCTTTCTTT. Translating it yields CASSGGMNTEAFF.

The chain has TRBV6-5 and TRBJ2-7, with D possibly matching TRBD2 (5 bases). CDR3 length equals 15 residues. Between the trimmed V and J ends, which lost 0 bases and 0 bases, there was a span of 9 bases. The V gene's germline CDR1 is MNHEY and CDR2 SVGAGI. CDR3 loop: CASSYSRVSSYEQYF. The CDR3 DNA sequence: TGTGCCAGCAGTTACTCGCGGGTATCCTCCTACGAGCAGTACTTC.

The chain employs TRBV18 and TRBJ2-7, with D possibly TRBD1 on 6 matching bases. Trimming shortened V by 0 bases and J by 2 bases, and 14 bases separated the two germline ends. Germline V gene sequence: CDR1 KGHSH, CDR2 LQKENI. The length of the CDR3 is 16 residues. The CDR3 nucleotides read TGTGCCAGCTCACCACCGTTGACTTGGGGGCCCTACGAGCAGTACTTC. It encodes CASSPPLTWGPYEQYF.

This sequence joins TRBV19 and TRBJ1-1, with D perhaps matching TRBD1 (5 bases). The V gene's germline CDR1 is LNHDA and CDR2 SQIVND (reference sequence). CDR3 length: 10 amino acids. Trimming took off 7 bases at V and 7 bases at J, with 7 bases between the two ends. CDR3 region: CASMQGEAFF. CDR3 DNA sequence: TGTGCCAGTATGCAGGGTGAAGCTTTCTTT.

V gene TRBV11-2 combines with J gene TRBJ1-1; no reliable D call. Germline-derived CDR1 and CDR2 are SGHAT and FQNNGV. The CDR3 consists of 13 residues. The germline V and J ends were trimmed by 3 bases and 1 base, with 6 bases remaining between them. The CDR3 here is CASSFEGNTEAFF. The CDR3 DNA follows: TGTGCCAGCAGCTTCGAGGGGAACACTGAAGCTTTCTTT.